Listed below are T cell receptor beta chains from one sample, sequenced in a study of cytomegalovirus exposure and HLA in healthy donors. Produced via immunoSEQ multiplex PCR; TCRdb's table is partial and in-frame only. The table shows roughly 130,000 clones, with approximately 80% occurring only once. Sequencing was performed on PBMCs. All receptors come from a male donor in good health and CMV-seronegative. The CDR3 runs from the conserved cysteine through the conserved F or W. The order of the fields is V gene, CDR3 protein.

>TRBV7-9
CASSRTSGGTETQYF
>TRBV27
CASSGEGGSNQPQHF
>TRBV15
CATSRDTSEQYF
>TRBV30
CAWVPGQGAEQYF
>TRBV27
CASRPRQGQNNSPLHF
>TRBV4-1
CASGKEVHSDEQYF
>TRBV6-5
CASSYPDSPLHF
>TRBV5-5
CASSLQEDQPQHF
>TRBV27
CASSLADRGEQYF
>TRBV19
CASSISAGPIYEQYF
>TRBV18
CASSPRDRTGVSYEQYF
>TRBV7-6
CASSLGQGVGQPQHF
>TRBV18
CASSPSGLTGEQYF
>TRBV5-1
CASSSSTGGYEQYF
>TRBV11-3
CASSRGRGRSYEQYF